This T cell receptor beta chain was sequenced for a study of blood T cell repertoires in COVID-19. The protocol was immunoSEQ multiplex PCR, while the TCRdb copy is restricted to in-frame clones and leaves out a portion. The profile shows 180,000 or so clones, approximately 86% of them singletons. The V gene lost 1 base and the J gene lost 4 bases, with 7 bases spanning the gap. This CDR3 comprises 14 residues. The germline CDR1 and CDR2 sequences are SGHNT and YENEEA. Sequenced sample: peripheral blood. V and J are TRBV11-3 and TRBJ2-2; D uncertain. The TCR sequence derives from a woman over 75 with acute or convalescent COVID-19. CDR3: CASSLGGSTGELFF. The CDR3 nucleotides are TGTGCCAGCAGCTTAGGAGGAAGCACCGGGGAGCTGTTTTTT. Together with reference TRBV11-3 and TRBJ2-2, the CDR3 gives the full variable domain: EAGVVQSPRYKIIEKKQPVAFWCNPISGHNTLYWYLQNLGQGPELLIRYENEEAVDDSQLPKDRFSAERLKGVDSTLKIQPAELGDSAVYLCASSLGGSTGELFFGEGSRLTVL.